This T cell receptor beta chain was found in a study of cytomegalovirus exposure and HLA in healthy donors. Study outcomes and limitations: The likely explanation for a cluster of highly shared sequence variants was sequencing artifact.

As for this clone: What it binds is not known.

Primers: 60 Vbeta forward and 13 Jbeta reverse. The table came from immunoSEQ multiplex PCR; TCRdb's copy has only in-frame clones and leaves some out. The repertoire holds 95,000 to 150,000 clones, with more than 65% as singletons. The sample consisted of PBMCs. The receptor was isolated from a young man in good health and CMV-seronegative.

The CDR3 DNA is TGTGCCAGCAGCGACTTTAATCGACGAGAGACCCAGTACTTC. This gives the protein CASSDFNRRETQYF. V and J are TRBV6-5 and TRBJ2-5; D remains unclear. V shed 6 bases and J shed 4 bases, with 15 bases lying between them. CDR1 is MNHEY, CDR2 SVGAGI, per germline. This CDR3 contains 14 residues.